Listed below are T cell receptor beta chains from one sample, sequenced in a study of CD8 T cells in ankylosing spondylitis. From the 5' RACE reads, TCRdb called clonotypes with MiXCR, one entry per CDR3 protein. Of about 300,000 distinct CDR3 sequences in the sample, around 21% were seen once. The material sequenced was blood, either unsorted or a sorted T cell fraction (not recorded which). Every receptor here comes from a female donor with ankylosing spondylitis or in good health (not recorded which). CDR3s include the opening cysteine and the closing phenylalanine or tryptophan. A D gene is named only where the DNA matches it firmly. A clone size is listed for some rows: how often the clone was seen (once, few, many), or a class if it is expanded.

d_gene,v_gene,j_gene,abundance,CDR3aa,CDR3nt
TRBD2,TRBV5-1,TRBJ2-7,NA,CASRDSDGRPGGEQYF,TGCGCCAGCAGAGATAGTGACGGGAGACCGGGGGGCGAGCAGTACTTC
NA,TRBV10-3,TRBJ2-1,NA,CAISAGNEQFF,TGTGCCATCAGTGCAGGGAATGAGCAGTTCTTC
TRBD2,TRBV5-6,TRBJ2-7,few,CASSLTSGNYEQYF,TGTGCCAGCAGCTTGACTAGCGGAAACTACGAGCAGTACTTC
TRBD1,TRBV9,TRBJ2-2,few,CASSEYRGDGELFF,TGTGCCAGCAGCGAATACAGGGGGGACGGGGAGCTGTTTTTT
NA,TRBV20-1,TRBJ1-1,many,CSASMLNTEAFF,TGCAGTGCTTCAATGTTGAACACTGAAGCTTTCTTT
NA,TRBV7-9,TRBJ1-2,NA,CASSLVMGYGYTF,TGTGCCAGCAGCTTAGTGATGGGGTATGGCTACACCTTC
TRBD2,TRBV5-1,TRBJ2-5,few,CASSLVAGRETQYF,TGCGCCAGCAGCTTGGTAGCCGGGAGGGAGACCCAGTACTTC
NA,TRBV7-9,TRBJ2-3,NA,CASSSSTGTQYF,NA
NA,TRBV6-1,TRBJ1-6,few,CASSRDRRLGSPLHF,TGTGCCAGCAGTCGGGACCGACGTCTCGGTTCACCCCTCCACTTT
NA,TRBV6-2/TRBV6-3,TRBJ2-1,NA,CASSYPSGLPNEQFF,TGTGCCAGCAGTTACCCGTCGGGACTCCCGAATGAGCAGTTCTTC
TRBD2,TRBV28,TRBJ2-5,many,CASSSFRRASGRGAETQYF,TGTGCCAGCAGTTCCTTCCGAAGGGCTAGCGGGAGAGGAGCAGAGACCCAGTACTTC
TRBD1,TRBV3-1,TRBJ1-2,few,CASSRDRRYGYTF,TGTGCCAGCAGCCGGGACAGGCGGTATGGCTACACCTTC
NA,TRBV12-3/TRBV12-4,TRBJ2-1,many,CASTSITEQFF,TGTGCCAGCACCTCTATAACAGAGCAGTTCTTC
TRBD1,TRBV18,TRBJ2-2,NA,CASSPRDRPMELFF,TGTGCTAGCTCTCCCCGGGACAGGCCTATGGAGCTGTTTTTT
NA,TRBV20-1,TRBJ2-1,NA,CSARDVPTRNEQFF,TGCAGTGCCCGGGATGTCCCGACCCGCAATGAGCAGTTCTTC
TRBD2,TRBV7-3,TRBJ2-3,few,CASSLTTSGWGTDTQYF,TGTGCCAGCAGCTTAACGACTAGCGGGTGGGGCACAGATACGCAGTATTTT
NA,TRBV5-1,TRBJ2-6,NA,CASRPSRQGVGANVLTF,TGCGCCAGCAGGCCATCTCGCCAAGGGGTTGGGGCCAACGTCCTGACTTTC
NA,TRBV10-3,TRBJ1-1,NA,CAISEAKGDTEAFF,TGTGCCATCAGTGAGGCTAAGGGGGACACTGAAGCTTTCTTT
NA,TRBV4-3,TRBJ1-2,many,CASSQVGGSYGYTF,TGCGCCAGCAGCCAAGTGGGGGGCAGCTATGGCTACACCTTC
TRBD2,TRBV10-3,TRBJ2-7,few,CAISELHSGLEPLLYF,TGTGCCATCAGTGAGCTCCATTCGGGACTAGAACCTCTGTTGTACTTC
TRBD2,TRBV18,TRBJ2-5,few,CAGSPRLAGDPGKETQYF,TGTGCCGGCTCACCACGGCTAGCGGGAGATCCGGGGAAAGAGACCCAGTACTTC
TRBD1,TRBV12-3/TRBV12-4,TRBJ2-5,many,CASSLGTGTETQYF,TGTGCCAGCAGTTTAGGGACAGGGACGGAGACCCAGTACTTC
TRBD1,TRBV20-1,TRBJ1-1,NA,CSAQDRGTLNTEAFF,TGCAGTGCACAAGACAGGGGGACTCTGAACACTGAAGCTTTCTTT
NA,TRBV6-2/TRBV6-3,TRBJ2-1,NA,CASSYAGYNEQFF,TGTGCCAGCAGTTACGCGGGTTACAATGAGCAGTTCTTC
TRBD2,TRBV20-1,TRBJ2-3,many,CSAPLVTSGRVDTQYF,TGCAGTGCCCCTCTGGTCACTAGCGGGAGGGTAGATACGCAGTATTTT
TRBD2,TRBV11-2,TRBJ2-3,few,CASSSGGIPRSADTQYF,TGTGCCAGCAGCTCGGGAGGCATCCCCAGGTCGGCAGATACGCAGTATTTT
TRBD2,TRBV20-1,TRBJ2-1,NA,CSAQGTSGYNEQFF,TGCAGTGCTCAAGGGACTAGCGGTTACAATGAGCAGTTCTTC
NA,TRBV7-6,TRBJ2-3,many,CASSPRALYSTDTQYF,TGTGCCAGCAGCCCCCGGGCCCTATACAGCACAGATACGCAGTATTTT
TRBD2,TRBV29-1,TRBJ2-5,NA,CSVALAGQETQYF,TGCAGCGTTGCCCTAGCGGGGCAAGAGACCCAGTACTTC
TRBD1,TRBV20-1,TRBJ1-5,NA,CSARKDRGGNQPQHF,TGCAGTGCTAGGAAAGACAGGGGAGGCAATCAGCCCCAGCATTTT
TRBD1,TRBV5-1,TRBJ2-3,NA,CASSLGRDRTQYF,TGCGCCAGCAGCTTGGGCCGGGACAGGACGCAGTATTTT
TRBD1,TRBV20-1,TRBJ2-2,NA,CSARKTGVGELFF,TGCAGTGCTAGAAAAACAGGGGTCGGGGAGCTGTTTTTT
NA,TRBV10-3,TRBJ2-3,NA,CAISESWTGTDTQYF,TGTGCCATCAGTGAGTCCTGGACAGGCACAGATACGCAGTATTTT
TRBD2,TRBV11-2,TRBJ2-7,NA,CASSLGRGRVTYEQYF,TGTGCCAGCAGCTTAGGACGCGGGAGAGTAACCTACGAGCAGTACTTC
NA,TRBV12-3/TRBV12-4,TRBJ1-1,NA,CASSLPRKNTEAFF,TGTGCCAGCAGTTTACCGAGGAAGAACACTGAAGCTTTCTTT
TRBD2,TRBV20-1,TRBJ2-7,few,CSAGSGLAGVYEQYF,TGCAGTGCTGGCTCGGGGCTAGCGGGAGTATACGAGCAGTACTTC
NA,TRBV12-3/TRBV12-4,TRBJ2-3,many,CASSFGKQYTQYF,TGTGCCAGCAGTTTTGGTAAACAGTATACGCAGTATTTT
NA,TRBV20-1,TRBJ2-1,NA,CSARLTSRGQFF,TGCAGTGCTAGATTAACTAGCCGGGGGCAGTTCTTC
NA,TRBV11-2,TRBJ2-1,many,CASSLVIGPNEQFF,TGTGCCAGCAGCTTAGTTATTGGCCCCAATGAGCAGTTCTTC
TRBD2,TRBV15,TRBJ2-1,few,CATSRGRTSGRGEQFF,TGTGCCACCAGCAGGGGTAGGACTAGCGGGAGGGGTGAGCAGTTCTTC
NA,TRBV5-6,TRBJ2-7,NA,CASKEGSGLSISYEQYF,TGTGCCAGCAAGGAGGGTTCCGGCTTATCCATCTCCTACGAGCAGTACTTC
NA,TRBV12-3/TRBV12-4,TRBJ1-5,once,CVSSFRDKNQPQHF,TGTGTCAGCAGTTTTCGGGACAAAAATCAGCCCCAGCATTTT
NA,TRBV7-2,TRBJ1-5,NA,CASSLVGVGNQPQHF,TGTGCCAGCAGCTTAGTGGGGGTTGGCAATCAGCCCCAGCATTTT
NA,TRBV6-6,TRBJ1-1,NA,CATGGQNTEAFF,TGTGCCACGGGTGGCCAGAACACTGAAGCTTTCTTT
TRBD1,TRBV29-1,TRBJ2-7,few,CSVGQGASEQYF,TGCAGCGTTGGGCAGGGGGCCAGCGAGCAGTACTTC
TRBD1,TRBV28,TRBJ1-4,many,CASSEGTATNEKLFF,TGTGCCAGCAGTGAAGGGACAGCAACTAATGAAAAACTGTTTTTT
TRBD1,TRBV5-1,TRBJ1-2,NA,CASRSTGGGSYGYTF,TGCGCCAGCAGATCCACAGGGGGTGGGTCCTATGGCTACACCTTC
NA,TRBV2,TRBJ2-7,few,CASLNMSSYEQYF,TGTGCCAGCCTTAACATGAGCTCCTACGAGCAGTACTTC